One T cell receptor beta chain is described in this entry. Its antigen remains unknown. CDR1 and CDR2 (germline): SGHRS, YFSETQ. The CDR3 loop spans 17 amino acids. V trimming: 0 bases; J trimming: 5 bases; junction bases outside the gene matches: 9. The data derive from a study of blood T cells in healthy people across ages. Overall study context: About one barcoded beta molecule was captured per two T cells (by template switching). General study findings and limits: Long-lived donors carried more naive CD4+ cells and greater diversity than aged donors.

PCR was performed a second time for about 6 to 12 cycles using a sample-barcoded 5' primer and a J-beta primer mix. Each CDR3 protein is one row after TCRdb ran MiXCR on the 5' RACE reads. The profile shows roughly 900,000 distinct CDR3 sequences, around 48% of them singletons. Per sample, a minimum of 6.5 million PBMCs were isolated. Total RNA, at least 6 micrograms per sample, came from PBMCs. The genes are TRBV5-1 and TRBJ2-5; 11 bases align to TRBD2. Source material: blood. The clonotype originates from a young man in good health. The CDR3 protein is CASSLELAGAFLETQYF. The CDR3 bases are TGCGCCAGCAGCTTGGAACTAGCGGGAGCCTTTCTGGAGACCCAGTACTTC.